Listed below are T cell receptor beta chains from one sample, sequenced in a study of vaccination and CD4 T cells after COVID-19. TCRdb reprocessed the PCR reads with MiXCR, giving one entry per CDR3 protein. In the table there are around 13,000 distinct CDR3 sequences, 25% to 30% of which are singletons. No antigen has been assigned to these receptors. Source material: CD4+ T cells from blood, cultured in vitro. These receptors all come from a human donor who had recovered from COVID-19. CDR3s include the opening cysteine and the closing phenylalanine or tryptophan. The order of the fields is J gene, D gene, V gene, clone size, CDR3 DNA, CDR3 protein. D genes are given only for firm matches. A row's size may be missing; if present it is once, few, many or a size class.

J gene: TRBJ2-1; D gene: TRBD2; V gene: TRBV20-1; clone size: few; CDR3 DNA: TGCAGTGCCCTTGGACTAGCGGGGGGGCCGGGCTACAATGAGCAGTTCTTC; CDR3 protein: CSALGLAGGPGYNEQFF
J gene: TRBJ1-1; D gene: TRBD1; V gene: TRBV6-1; clone size: large; CDR3 DNA: TGTGCCAGCAGTGATAAGGGCAGGGGGATTACTGAAGCTTTCTTT; CDR3 protein: CASSDKGRGITEAFF
J gene: TRBJ2-2; D gene: .; V gene: TRBV7-2; clone size: .; CDR3 DNA: TGTGCCAGCAGCTTAAAAGTCCGGGGCAATGCCGGGGAGCTGTTTTTT; CDR3 protein: CASSLKVRGNAGELFF
J gene: TRBJ1-1; D gene: TRBD1; V gene: TRBV18; clone size: .; CDR3 DNA: TGTGCCAGCTCGGGGACAGTTGCTGAAGCTTTCTTT; CDR3 protein: CASSGTVAEAFF
J gene: TRBJ1-5; D gene: TRBD1; V gene: TRBV2; clone size: few; CDR3 DNA: TGTGCCAGCAGTGACAGGGGGGGAAGGCAGCCCCAGCATTTT; CDR3 protein: CASSDRGGRQPQHF
J gene: TRBJ2-7; D gene: .; V gene: TRBV7-2; clone size: .; CDR3 DNA: TGTGCCAGCAGCCCTACGATATGGGGCTCCTACGAGCAGTACTTC; CDR3 protein: CASSPTIWGSYEQYF
J gene: TRBJ1-2; D gene: .; V gene: TRBV5-5; clone size: .; CDR3 DNA: TGTGCCAGCAGCTTGGTATTGGAGATGATACCTACTATTAGGGGCTATGGCTACACCTTC; CDR3 protein: CASSLVLEMIPTIRGYGYTF
J gene: TRBJ2-3; D gene: TRBD2; V gene: TRBV6-1; clone size: .; CDR3 DNA: TGTGCCAGCAGACCAAGCGGGGGCGCAGATACGCAGTATTTT; CDR3 protein: CASRPSGGADTQYF
J gene: TRBJ2-3; D gene: .; V gene: TRBV2; clone size: .; CDR3 DNA: TGTGCCAGCATGGGGAACTCAGCTAGCACAGATACGCAGTATTTT; CDR3 protein: CASMGNSASTDTQYF
J gene: TRBJ1-5; D gene: TRBD1; V gene: TRBV6-5; clone size: .; CDR3 DNA: TGTGCCAGCAGTTACTCGAGGGACAGCTACAATCAGCCCCAGCATTTT; CDR3 protein: CASSYSRDSYNQPQHF
J gene: TRBJ1-2; D gene: .; V gene: TRBV5-6; clone size: few; CDR3 DNA: TGTGCCAGCACCATCCGACGTTGGTATGGCTACACCTTC; CDR3 protein: CASTIRRWYGYTF
J gene: TRBJ2-5; D gene: TRBD2; V gene: TRBV5-4; clone size: once; CDR3 DNA: TGTGCCAGCAGCTGGGGGGAGGGACCCCAAGAGACCCAGTACTTC; CDR3 protein: CASSWGEGPQETQYF
J gene: TRBJ2-7; D gene: TRBD2; V gene: TRBV2; clone size: .; CDR3 DNA: TGTGCCAGCAGTGGGGGGGGAACTAGGGGCTACGAGCAGTACTTC; CDR3 protein: CASSGGGTRGYEQYF
J gene: TRBJ1-1; D gene: .; V gene: TRBV10-3; clone size: few; CDR3 DNA: TGTGCCATCAGTGAGCAGGCAACTTCGAACACTGAAGCTTTCTTT; CDR3 protein: CAISEQATSNTEAFF
J gene: TRBJ2-1; D gene: TRBD2; V gene: TRBV6-2/TRBV6-3; clone size: few; CDR3 DNA: TGTGCCAGCACCGTGGCGGGGGCCTACAATGAGCAGTTCTTC; CDR3 protein: CASTVAGAYNEQFF
J gene: TRBJ1-2; D gene: .; V gene: TRBV29-1; clone size: few; CDR3 DNA: TGCAGCGTTCCGAGGGGGGGCGCAGGGTATGGCTACACCTTC; CDR3 protein: CSVPRGGAGYGYTF
J gene: TRBJ1-4; D gene: TRBD1; V gene: TRBV2; clone size: .; CDR3 DNA: TGTGCCAGCAGAGAACAACAGGGGACACTGTTTTTT; CDR3 protein: CASREQQGTLFF
J gene: TRBJ1-3; D gene: TRBD1; V gene: TRBV7-8; clone size: .; CDR3 DNA: TGTGCCAGCAGCTTACGGACAGGGGCTGGAAACACCATACATTTT; CDR3 protein: CASSLRTGAGNTIHF
J gene: TRBJ1-5; D gene: .; V gene: TRBV12-3/TRBV12-4; clone size: .; CDR3 DNA: TGTGCCAGCAGTTTAGGCGGGACCCGAGATCAGCCCCAGCATTTT; CDR3 protein: CASSLGGTRDQPQHF
J gene: TRBJ2-7; D gene: .; V gene: TRBV27; clone size: .; CDR3 DNA: TGTGCCAGCAGTTTAATTAGGAATGGCGAGCAGTACTTC; CDR3 protein: CASSLIRNGEQYF
J gene: TRBJ1-1; D gene: TRBD1; V gene: TRBV5-6; clone size: .; CDR3 DNA: TGTGCCAGCAGCCCGGGACAGGGCATGAACACTGAAGCTTTCTTT; CDR3 protein: CASSPGQGMNTEAFF
J gene: TRBJ1-3; D gene: TRBD1; V gene: TRBV20-1; clone size: .; CDR3 DNA: TGCAGTGTCACAGGGGCTGGAAACACCATATATTTT; CDR3 protein: CSVTGAGNTIYF
J gene: TRBJ1-1; D gene: .; V gene: TRBV18; clone size: few; CDR3 DNA: TGTGCCAGCTCACCCTCGGGGGGGATGGGCACTGAAGCTTTCTTT; CDR3 protein: CASSPSGGMGTEAFF
J gene: TRBJ2-2; D gene: .; V gene: TRBV5-1; clone size: .; CDR3 DNA: TGCGCCAGCAGCTTGTCGGACAGCCAGAACACCGGGGAGCTGTTTTTT; CDR3 protein: CASSLSDSQNTGELFF
J gene: TRBJ2-7; D gene: TRBD2; V gene: TRBV7-2; clone size: few; CDR3 DNA: TGTGCCAGCAGCTTTAGCGGGGTAGGGTCCTACGAGCAGTACTTC; CDR3 protein: CASSFSGVGSYEQYF
J gene: TRBJ1-1; D gene: .; V gene: TRBV20-1; clone size: .; CDR3 DNA: TGCAGTGCTAGCCCCTCGGTTAGGGGGAACACTGAAGCTTTCTTT; CDR3 protein: CSASPSVRGNTEAFF
J gene: TRBJ2-1; D gene: TRBD2; V gene: TRBV2; clone size: .; CDR3 DNA: TGTGCCAGCAGTACCCCAACTAGCGGGGGGGCTTTGAATGAGCAGTTCTTC; CDR3 protein: CASSTPTSGGALNEQFF
J gene: TRBJ2-3; D gene: .; V gene: TRBV19; clone size: .; CDR3 DNA: TGTGCCAGTAGTATATTCGCCAGGGCCGGAGTAGTAGATACGCAGTATTTT; CDR3 protein: CASSIFARAGVVDTQYF
J gene: TRBJ2-5; D gene: TRBD2; V gene: TRBV20-1; clone size: .; CDR3 DNA: TGCAGTGCTAGAGATCGGTTAGGGTCTAGCGGGGGGGCGTGGGAGACCCAGTACTTC; CDR3 protein: CSARDRLGSSGGAWETQYF
J gene: TRBJ1-2; D gene: TRBD1; V gene: TRBV12-3/TRBV12-4; clone size: few; CDR3 DNA: TGTGCCAGCAGTGCATCAGGGGGCGCTAGGCTAGACTATGGCTACACCTTC; CDR3 protein: CASSASGGARLDYGYTF
J gene: TRBJ1-2; D gene: .; V gene: TRBV5-1; clone size: few; CDR3 DNA: TGCGCCAGCAGCTTGGGCCAGCGGCCGCTTGGCTACACCTTC; CDR3 protein: CASSLGQRPLGYTF
J gene: TRBJ1-2; D gene: .; V gene: TRBV6-1; clone size: few; CDR3 DNA: TGTGCCAGCAGTGAAAATAACGGAGACTATGGCTACACCTTC; CDR3 protein: CASSENNGDYGYTF
J gene: TRBJ2-1; D gene: TRBD1; V gene: TRBV2; clone size: .; CDR3 DNA: TGTGCCAGCAGGACGGGACAGAGCTCCTACAATGAGCAGTTCTTC; CDR3 protein: CASRTGQSSYNEQFF
J gene: TRBJ2-6; D gene: .; V gene: TRBV6-2/TRBV6-3; clone size: few; CDR3 DNA: TGTGCCAGCAGTTACCTTCAGGGGTATTTTACCCTCTCTGGGGCCAACGTCCTGACTTTC; CDR3 protein: CASSYLQGYFTLSGANVLTF
J gene: TRBJ1-2; D gene: .; V gene: TRBV9; clone size: .; CDR3 DNA: TGTGCCAGCAGCGTAGTGCCAGGTGCAAACTATGGCTACACCTTC; CDR3 protein: CASSVVPGANYGYTF
J gene: TRBJ2-5; D gene: .; V gene: TRBV15; clone size: few; CDR3 DNA: TGTGCCACCAAGGCAGGGACGGTGGAGACCCAGTACTTC; CDR3 protein: CATKAGTVETQYF
J gene: TRBJ2-1; D gene: TRBD2; V gene: TRBV20-1; clone size: few; CDR3 DNA: TGCAGTGCTAGGGCAGGGACTAGTGGTGAGCAGTTCTTC; CDR3 protein: CSARAGTSGEQFF
J gene: TRBJ2-5; D gene: TRBD1; V gene: TRBV7-2; clone size: .; CDR3 DNA: TGTGCCAGCAACTTAAGGGGACAGGGAGGGGTGCGAGAGACCCAGTACTTC; CDR3 protein: CASNLRGQGGVRETQYF
J gene: TRBJ1-6; D gene: .; V gene: TRBV21-1; clone size: .; CDR3 DNA: TGTGCCAGCATCCCACGGCGCACCCTCCACTTT; CDR3 protein: CASIPRRTLHF
J gene: TRBJ1-2; D gene: .; V gene: TRBV5-1; clone size: .; CDR3 DNA: TGCGCCAGCAGCCCCGGGGGAGACTATGGCTACACCTTC; CDR3 protein: CASSPGGDYGYTF
J gene: TRBJ2-3; D gene: TRBD2; V gene: TRBV19; clone size: few; CDR3 DNA: TGTGCCAGTAGCCGACGACTAGCGGGGGGATCATTCACAGATACGCAGTATTTT; CDR3 protein: CASSRRLAGGSFTDTQYF
J gene: TRBJ1-6; D gene: TRBD1; V gene: TRBV3-1; clone size: .; CDR3 DNA: TGTGCCAGCAGCCGGCTTGGACAGGGGAATTCACCCCTCCACTTT; CDR3 protein: CASSRLGQGNSPLHF
J gene: TRBJ2-7; D gene: TRBD1; V gene: TRBV19; clone size: .; CDR3 DNA: TGTGCCAGTAGGACCGGGACAGGCACCTACGAGCAGTACTTC; CDR3 protein: CASRTGTGTYEQYF
J gene: TRBJ1-6; D gene: .; V gene: TRBV6-1; clone size: .; CDR3 DNA: TGTGCCACCGACAGAAACTATAATTCACCCCTCCACTTT; CDR3 protein: CATDRNYNSPLHF
J gene: TRBJ1-5; D gene: .; V gene: TRBV18; clone size: .; CDR3 DNA: TGTGCCAGCTCACCCAAGCAGGATCAGCCCCAGCATTTT; CDR3 protein: CASSPKQDQPQHF
J gene: TRBJ2-3; D gene: TRBD2; V gene: TRBV25-1; clone size: few; CDR3 DNA: TGTGCCAGCAGTGAGCGGGGACTAGAGGGGGATACGCAGTATTTT; CDR3 protein: CASSERGLEGDTQYF
J gene: TRBJ2-1; D gene: TRBD2; V gene: TRBV19; clone size: .; CDR3 DNA: TGTGCCAGTACGGGAGGAGGGTTCTTGGGTGGGCAGTTCTTC; CDR3 protein: CASTGGGFLGGQFF
J gene: TRBJ1-5; D gene: .; V gene: TRBV27; clone size: few; CDR3 DNA: TGTGCCAGCAGTTTTGAAAGAAGGAAGAAGAGCAATCAGCCCCAGCATTTT; CDR3 protein: CASSFERRKKSNQPQHF
J gene: TRBJ2-5; D gene: TRBD1; V gene: TRBV10-3; clone size: .; CDR3 DNA: TGTGCCATCAGTAACCGGGACAGAGGGCTCCCAGAGACCCAGTACTTC; CDR3 protein: CAISNRDRGLPETQYF
J gene: TRBJ2-3; D gene: .; V gene: TRBV7-9; clone size: .; CDR3 DNA: TGTGCCAGTCACACCTCGGGGGGCAGAATGTTCACAGATACGCAGTATTTT; CDR3 protein: CASHTSGGRMFTDTQYF
J gene: TRBJ1-1; D gene: TRBD1; V gene: TRBV5-4; clone size: .; CDR3 DNA: TGTGCCAGCACCAGAACAGGACAGGGAGACACTGAAGCTTTCTTT; CDR3 protein: CASTRTGQGDTEAFF
J gene: TRBJ1-1; D gene: .; V gene: TRBV29-1; clone size: once; CDR3 DNA: TGCAGTGTCCCTCCGGGGGGGCGGTCGAACACTGAAGCTTTCTTT; CDR3 protein: CSVPPGGRSNTEAFF
J gene: TRBJ2-2; D gene: .; V gene: TRBV7-2; clone size: .; CDR3 DNA: TGTGCCAGCAGCGCCCGTGGGGGGGCGTACACCGGGGAGCTGTTTTTT; CDR3 protein: CASSARGGAYTGELFF
J gene: TRBJ1-3; D gene: .; V gene: TRBV30; clone size: .; CDR3 DNA: TGTGCCTGGCAAGGGAGCTCTGGAAACACCATATATTTT; CDR3 protein: CAWQGSSGNTIYF